These 32 T cell receptor beta chains were all obtained from the same sample, sequenced in a study of shared clonotypes between healthy human individuals (TCRdb year 2020). The library was made by the immunoSEQ multiplex PCR assay. Imported from immuneACCESS, the table was reduced by TCRdb to in-frame sequences with V and J called. These copies leave out some clones; in studies compared against another copy, an unresolved V gene accounts for under half, and the cause of the remainder is not known. The sample records 2,500,000 or so clones, approximately 93% of which are singletons. Approximately 0.37% of the sample goes to the ten largest clones. The sequencing input was naive CD4+ T cells from PBMCs. The cell subset or site label, as the study defines it: CD45RA+ positively selected. These receptors came from a man younger than 30 in good health. Some clones in this sample may be carry-over from other donors' samples.

V gene TRBV30 combines with J gene TRBJ2-3, with D possibly being TRBD2 (7 bases). Germline values: CDR1 GTSNPN, CDR2 SVGIG (reference sequence). The CDR3 spans 16 residues. V dropped 0 bases and J dropped 2 bases, with 15 bases sitting between them. The CDR3 here is CAWSVRYGGHTDTQYF. The DNA of the CDR3 is TGTGCCTGGAGTGTGCGTTACGGGGGGCACACAGATACGCAGTATTTT.

This chain links TRBV6-1 with TRBJ2-7; TRBD1 matches 7 bases. The junction had 12 bases not matched to a gene; V was cut back by 6 bases and J by 4 bases. Per the germline V gene, CDR1 is MNHNS and CDR2 is SASEGT. The length of the CDR3 is 15 residues. CDR3 amino acids: CASSLVRDSTYEQYF. CDR3 bases: TGTGCCAGCAGCCTCGTGAGGGACAGCACTTACGAGCAGTACTTC.

CDR3 coding DNA: TGTGCCAGCAGGGGCGCCTCGGGCACTGAAGCTTTCTTT. Its translation is CASRGASGTEAFF. The V gene is TRBV25-1, the J gene TRBJ1-1; no definite D call. The CDR3 loop spans 13 amino acids. Germline V gene data show CDR1 as MGHDK and CDR2 as SYGVNS. The V end was cut by 6 bases, the J end by 4 bases, with 12 bases between.

The chain employs TRBV7-9 and TRBJ2-7; 10 bases align to TRBD1. With 3 bases clipped from V and 5 bases from J, the junction kept 7 bases outside the gene matches. CDR1 is SEHNR and CDR2 is FQNEAQ in the germline V gene (reference sequence). The CDR3 sequence is 15 residues long. DNA of the CDR3: TGTGCCAGCAGCTTGGCTGAAGGGACAGGGGACGAGCAGTACTTC. Protein: CASSLAEGTGDEQYF.

Comment on this clone: This same CDR3 is encoded by further DNA sequences in the sample. The rearrangement uses TRBV7-3 and TRBJ2-1; TRBD2 aligns across 9 bases. Unmatched junction bases numbered 2, after V lost 4 bases and J lost 7 bases. CDR3 length: 13 amino acids. CDR1 and CDR2 (germline): SGHTA, FQGTGA. For the CDR3, the DNA is TGTGCCAGCAGCTCGGGACTAGCAAATGAGCAGTTCTTC. This gives the protein CASSSGLANEQFF.

The V and J genes are TRBV7-9 and TRBJ2-1; a weak D match, TRBD2 (6 bases). The V end was cut by 2 bases, the J end by 9 bases, with 20 bases between. Germline CDR1 is SEHNR and CDR2 is FQNEAQ (reference sequence). The CDR3 totals 16 residues. In DNA form, the CDR3 reads TGTGCCAGCAGCTTACTTCGGAGGGGTCCGGTCAGTGAGCAGTTCTTC. This gives the protein CASSLLRRGPVSEQFF.

The chain combines TRBV6-1 with TRBJ1-5; 12 nucleotides agree with TRBD1. CDR3 length: 19 amino acids. The germline gives CDR1 MNHNS, CDR2 SASEGT. V trimming: 2 bases; J trimming: 6 bases; junction bases outside the gene matches: 14. The CDR3 is CASSEWGTGGPLIGQPQHF. The CDR3 DNA sequence: TGTGCCAGCAGTGAATGGGGGACAGGGGGCCCTTTAATCGGTCAGCCCCAGCATTTT.

V gene TRBV7-9 combines with J gene TRBJ2-7; tentative D call: TRBD2 (6 bases). Germline CDR1 and CDR2: SEHNR and FQNEAQ (reference sequence). V was cut by 5 bases and J by 6 bases, with 23 bases left in between. CDR3 length: 16 residues. CDR3 protein: CASSPETAGSAGEQYF. CDR3 nucleotides: TGTGCCAGCAGCCCGGAAACGGCGGGATCCGCAGGCGAGCAGTACTTC.

The chain has TRBV11-2 and TRBJ2-2, with 7 bases fitting TRBD2. Unmatched junction bases numbered 6, after V lost 3 bases and J lost 5 bases. CDR1 and CDR2 from the germline V gene are SGHAT and FQNNGV. The CDR3 spans 15 residues. The CDR3 loop reads CASSFPLGGTGELFF. Here the CDR3 DNA reads TGTGCCAGCAGCTTCCCCTTGGGGGGGACCGGGGAGCTGTTTTTT.

The CDR3 reads CASSLYQVGYNNQPQHF. The CDR3 coding sequence is TGTGCCAGCAGTTTATATCAGGTGGGTTACAACAATCAGCCCCAGCATTTT. The chain joins TRBV28 to TRBJ1-5; D uncertain. Trimming stripped 1 base from V and 3 bases from J, with 16 bases between. This CDR3 has 17 residues. CDR1 is MDHEN and CDR2 is SYDVKM in the germline V gene.

The chain links TRBV7-9 to TRBJ2-7; D is tentatively TRBD1 or TRBD2 (5 bases each). Per the germline V gene, CDR1 is SEHNR and CDR2 is FQNEAQ (reference sequence). The germline V and J ends were trimmed by 5 bases and 1 base, with 18 bases remaining between them. The CDR3 has 16 residues. CDR3 residues: CASSLLKGWGSYEQYF. The DNA for the CDR3 is TGTGCCAGCAGCCTTTTAAAGGGATGGGGGTCCTACGAGCAGTACTTC.

Worth noting for this clone: Distinct nucleotide sequences in the sample also encode this CDR3. This chain links TRBV7-9 with TRBJ2-7; D perhaps matches TRBD1 (6 bases). Trimming left V 4 bases short and J 2 bases short, with 9 bases between. The CDR3 totals 13 residues. Per germline, CDR1 SEHNR and CDR2 FQNEAQ (reference sequence). CDR3: CASSSRGPYEQYF. In DNA form, the CDR3 reads TGTGCCAGCAGCTCCAGGGGTCCCTACGAGCAGTACTTC.

This sequence joins TRBV12-5 and TRBJ1-3; D not resolved. The CDR3 is made up of 14 amino acids. The V end lost 6 bases, the J end lost 0 bases, and 9 bases lay between the germline ends. Germline values: CDR1 LGHNT, CDR2 FRNRAP. The DNA of the CDR3 is TGTGCTAGTGGCCGCAGCAGCTCTGGAAACACCATATATTTT. It specifies CASGRSSSGNTIYF.

This rearrangement joins TRBV7-8 to TRBJ2-6; D not resolved. Per the germline V gene, CDR1 is SGHVS and CDR2 is FQNEAQ. V was cut by 5 bases and J by 1 base, with 12 bases left in between. This CDR3 has 16 residues. The CDR3 nucleotides read TGTGCCAGCAGCACCCGGGCTTTATCTGGGGCCAACGTCCTGACTTTC. Amino acid sequence: CASSTRALSGANVLTF.

The chain links TRBV6-5 to TRBJ1-5; no clear D. V was shortened by 0 bases and J by 1 base, with 7 bases between the two germline ends. The CDR3 loop spans 15 amino acids. Germline CDR1 is MNHEY and CDR2 is SVGAGI. DNA for the CDR3: TGTGCCAGCAGTTACTCGTCAGCGAGCAATCAGCCCCAGCATTTT. Protein: CASSYSSASNQPQHF.

This chain links TRBV30 with TRBJ2-1; D not resolved. V lost 5 bases and J lost 9, with 11 bases in between. The V gene's germline CDR1 is GTSNPN and CDR2 SVGIG (reference sequence). This CDR3 comprises 11 residues. Written as DNA, the CDR3 is TGTGCCTGGCGCCGGTCGGGTGAGCAGTTCTTC. It yields the protein CAWRRSGEQFF.

The chain recombines TRBV28 with TRBJ2-7, with 9 bases lining up with TRBD1. Trimming at V came to 7 bases and at J to 2 bases, leaving 9 bases not matched to a gene. The CDR3 contains 15 residues. The germline V gene encodes CDR1 MDHEN and CDR2 SYDVKM. The CDR3: CASIVGQGKPYEQYF. Here the CDR3 DNA reads TGTGCCAGCATCGTGGGACAGGGTAAGCCCTACGAGCAGTACTTC.

V is TRBV5-6 and J is TRBJ2-5; 9 positions match TRBD1. V gave up 4 bases and J gave up 4 bases; unmatched junction bases: 11. Germline V gene data show CDR1 as SGHDT and CDR2 as YYEEEE. The CDR3 has 16 residues. CDR3 in amino acids: CASSPWGQGGRETQYF. Here the CDR3 DNA reads TGTGCCAGCAGCCCCTGGGGACAGGGAGGGAGAGAGACCCAGTACTTC.

This chain links TRBV9 with TRBJ1-5; D is uncertain. The CDR3 has 15 amino acids. The V and J ends lost 3 bases and 0 bases respectively, with 10 bases between them. CDR1 and CDR2 (germline): SGDLS, YYNGEE. The chain's CDR3 is CASSADPDSNQPQHF. The CDR3 DNA reads as TGTGCCAGCAGCGCCGATCCAGATAGCAATCAGCCCCAGCATTTT.

Comment on this clone: Other nucleotide sequences from this sample produce the same CDR3. The chain combines TRBV11-2 with TRBJ1-1; the match to TRBD1 covers 11 bases. The CDR3 extends over 14 amino acids. CDR1 and CDR2 (germline): SGHAT, FQNNGV. V lost 5 bases and J lost 5; bases outside the gene matches: 4. This CDR3 is CASSPGTGGTEAFF. Written as DNA, the CDR3 is TGTGCCAGCAGCCCCGGGACAGGGGGGACTGAAGCTTTCTTT.

This rearrangement joins TRBV11-2 to TRBJ1-1; a possible D gene is TRBD1 (5 bases). Trimming took 5 bases from V and 1 from J, leaving 14 bases between them. The CDR3 is made up of 15 amino acids. Germline loops: CDR1 SGHAT, CDR2 FQNNGV. Written as DNA, the CDR3 is TGTGCCAGCAGCGCATCAGGGTGGGCGAACACTGAAGCTTTCTTT. Its translation is CASSASGWANTEAFF.

This clone was counted only a few times. The sample has other DNA sequences that encode this CDR3 too. This chain links TRBV5-1 with TRBJ1-2; D gene ambiguous. Germline V gene sequence: CDR1 SGHRS, CDR2 YFSETQ. The CDR3 length is 13 residues. Trimming stripped 0 bases from V and 2 bases from J, with 5 bases between. In nucleotides, the CDR3 is TGCGCCAGCAGCTTGGAGGGCAACTATGGCTACACCTTC. Protein sequence: CASSLEGNYGYTF.

The genes are TRBV5-6 and TRBJ2-7; D may be TRBD1 (6 bases). The CDR3 spans 13 residues. Looked up from germline, CDR1 is SGHDT and CDR2 is YYEEEE. The ends were cut back, 4 bases at V and 9 bases at J, with 17 bases in the middle. The CDR3 protein is CASSPMQGKVQYF. The DNA of the CDR3 is TGTGCCAGCAGCCCCATGCAGGGGAAGGTGCAGTACTTC.

To note about this clone: Different DNA sequences within this sample yield the same CDR3. This sequence joins TRBV28 and TRBJ1-5; D is undetermined. CDR3 length: 11 amino acids. The germline V and J ends were trimmed by 8 bases and 2 bases, with 4 bases remaining between them. Germline loops: CDR1 MDHEN, CDR2 SYDVKM. CDR3 sequence (DNA): TGTGCCAGCGGGGGCAATCAGCCCCAGCATTTT. Its protein product is CASGGNQPQHF. The full variable domain, in which reference TRBV28 and TRBJ1-5 provide the parts outside the CDR3, is DVKVTQSSRYLVKRTGEKVFLECVQDMDHENMFWYRQDPGLGLRLIYFSYDVKMKEKGDIPEGYSVSREKKERFSLILESASTNQTSMYLCASGGNQPQHFGDGTRLSIL.

V is TRBV7-2 and J is TRBJ2-7, with 14 bases lining up with TRBD2. CDR1 is SGHTA, CDR2 FQGNSA, per germline. The CDR3 extends over 15 amino acids. J was trimmed by 3 bases and V by 5 bases; bases with no gene match: 3. The CDR3 spells CASSRLAGGRYEQYF. Written as DNA, the CDR3 is TGTGCCAGCAGCCGACTAGCGGGAGGGCGCTACGAGCAGTACTTC.

In its sample, this clone was seen once. This rearrangement joins TRBV7-9 to TRBJ1-4; D perhaps matches TRBD1 (5 bases). Trimming cost V 7 bases and J 8 bases, with 29 bases left between them. Germline assignment: CDR1 SEHNR and CDR2 FQNEAQ (reference sequence). CDR3 length equals 18 residues. Here the CDR3 DNA reads TGTGCCAGCAAATCGAACCTGGGGGGAGCAAAGGGCGGAGAAAAACTGTTTTTT. Protein: CASKSNLGGAKGGEKLFF.

This chain connects TRBV2 to TRBJ2-1; D gene ambiguous. From germline, CDR1 is SNHLY and CDR2 FYNNEI. The V and J ends lost 8 bases and 0 bases respectively, with 11 bases between them. The CDR3 runs to 14 residues. DNA of the CDR3: TGTGCCAGCCTGGCGGTTAACTCCTACAATGAGCAGTTCTTC. It codes for CASLAVNSYNEQFF. Complete variable domain (other parts from reference TRBV2 and TRBJ2-1): EPEVTQTPSHQVTQMGQEVILRCVPISNHLYFYWYRQILGQKVEFLVSFYNNEISEKSEIFDDQFSVERPDGSNFTLKIRSTKLEDSAMYFCASLAVNSYNEQFFGPGTRLTVL.

The chain recombines TRBV7-9 with TRBJ1-4; D perhaps matches TRBD1 (6 bases). Trimming took 5 bases from V and 3 from J, leaving 16 bases between them. The germline CDR1 and CDR2 sequences are SEHNR and FQNEAQ (reference sequence). The CDR3 length is 16 residues. The CDR3 DNA is TGTGCCAGCAGCATAATCAGGGGAGGCTCTAATGAAAAACTGTTTTTT. Translation gives CASSIIRGGSNEKLFF.

This chain connects TRBV4-2 to TRBJ2-3; 10 bases fit TRBD2. CDR3 length: 16 residues. V shed 0 bases, J shed 5 bases, and the junction held 5 bases outside the gene matches. From germline, CDR1 is LGHNA and CDR2 YNFKEQ. CDR3 loop: CASSQDKREGGDTQYF. The CDR3 region has the DNA TGTGCCAGCAGCCAAGATAAGCGGGAGGGGGGAGATACGCAGTATTTT.

This chain joins TRBV29-1 and TRBJ2-5, with 7 bases fitting TRBD2. CDR1 is SQVTM and CDR2 is ANQGSEA in the germline V gene. The CDR3 totals 13 residues. V gave up 1 base and J gave up 7 bases; unmatched junction bases: 6. In DNA form, the CDR3 reads TGCAGCGTTGAAGGGCAGGGCGGGGGGACCCAGTACTTC. Its translation is CSVEGQGGGTQYF.

The chain is built from TRBV10-3 and TRBJ2-2; D perhaps matches TRBD2 (6 bases). CDR1 and CDR2 from the germline V gene are ENHRY and SYGVKD. The CDR3 is 16 residues long. V gave up 7 bases and J gave up 0 bases, with 15 bases separating them. This CDR3 reads CAINRDLASNTGELFF. CDR3 nucleotide sequence: TGTGCCATCAACCGGGACTTGGCCTCGAACACCGGGGAGCTGTTTTTT.

The chain carries TRBV7-3 and TRBJ2-1; TRBD2 aligns across 13 bases. CDR1 and CDR2 (germline): SGHTA, FQGTGA. CDR3 length: 15 residues. V dropped 1 base and J dropped 14; count of bases not matched to a gene: 8. The CDR3 DNA follows: TGTGCCAGCAGCTTAAGTGCCGTACTAGCGGGAGGGAAGTTCTTC. Translating gives CASSLSAVLAGGKFF.